Here is one TCR beta chain with its context. Its antigen is unidentified. The sample providers were healthy Caucasian people from Russia, aged about 6 to 95. This sample is drawn from a study of blood T cells in healthy people across ages. CDR3 length: 13 residues. Germline assignment: CDR1 DFQATT and CDR2 SNEGSKA (reference sequence). Overall study results and limits: PBMC samples, being unsorted, prevented any conclusive comparison of naive and antigen-experienced cells.

A sample-barcoded 5' primer and a J-beta primer mix were used in a second PCR of roughly 7 to 11 cycles. TCRdb used MiXCR to reprocess the 5' RACE reads, holding one entry per CDR3 protein. The table shows fewer than 2 million distinct CDR3 sequences, with approximately 40% occurring only once. The clonotype originates from a human donor in good health. The rearrangement uses TRBV20-1 and TRBJ2-5; D may be TRBD1 (6 bases). The end of the DNA fits TRBJ2-7 better, so the J call may be wrong. Sequenced sample: blood. As DNA, the CDR3 is TGCAGTGCTAGACGGACAGAGACCTACGAGCAGTACTTC. Translating it yields CSARRTETYEQYF.